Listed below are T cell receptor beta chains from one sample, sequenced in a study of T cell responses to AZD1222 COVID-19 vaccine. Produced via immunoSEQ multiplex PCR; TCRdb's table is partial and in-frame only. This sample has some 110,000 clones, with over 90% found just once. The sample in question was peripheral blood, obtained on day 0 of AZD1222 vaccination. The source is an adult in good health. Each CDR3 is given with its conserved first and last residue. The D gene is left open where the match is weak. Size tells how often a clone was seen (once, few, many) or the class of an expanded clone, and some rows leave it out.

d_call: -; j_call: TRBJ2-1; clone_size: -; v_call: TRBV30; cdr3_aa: CAWNRVAGPGDEQFF; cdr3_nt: TGTGCCTGGAATCGGGTGGCGGGTCCTGGGGATGAGCAGTTCTTC
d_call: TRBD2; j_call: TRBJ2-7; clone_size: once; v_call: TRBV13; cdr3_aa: CASSPPGTSGRSRYEQYF; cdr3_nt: TGTGCCAGCAGCCCACCGGGGACTAGCGGGAGATCTCGCTACGAGCAGTACTTC
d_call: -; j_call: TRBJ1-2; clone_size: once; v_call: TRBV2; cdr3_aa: CASIPLDGRNYGYTF; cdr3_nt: TGTGCCAGCATCCCTTTGGACGGACGTAACTATGGCTACACCTTC
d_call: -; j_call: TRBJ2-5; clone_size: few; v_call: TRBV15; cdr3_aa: CATSRDRGSSGGTQYF; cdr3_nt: TGTGCCACCAGCAGAGATCGAGGTAGTTCCGGCGGGACCCAGTACTTC
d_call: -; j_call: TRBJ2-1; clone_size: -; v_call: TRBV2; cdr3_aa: CASIKGEQFF; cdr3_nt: TGTGCCAGTATAAAGGGTGAGCAGTTCTTC
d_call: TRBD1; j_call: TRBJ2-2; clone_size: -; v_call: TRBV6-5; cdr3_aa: CASSYSGQGLAGELFF; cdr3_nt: TGTGCCAGCAGTTACTCGGGACAGGGGTTGGCCGGGGAGCTGTTTTTT
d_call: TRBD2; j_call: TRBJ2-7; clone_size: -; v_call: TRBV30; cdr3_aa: CAWSEGLAGVLVQYF; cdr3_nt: TGTGCCTGGAGTGAAGGACTAGCGGGAGTCTTAGTGCAGTACTTC
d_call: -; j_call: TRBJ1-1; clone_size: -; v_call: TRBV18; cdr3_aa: CASSPIRDSRTEAFF; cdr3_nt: TGTGCCAGCTCACCAATTCGGGACTCGCGGACTGAAGCTTTCTTT
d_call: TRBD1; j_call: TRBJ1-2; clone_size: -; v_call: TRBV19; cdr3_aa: CASRENTGALNYGYTF; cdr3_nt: TGTGCCAGCAGAGAAAATACAGGGGCCCTTAACTATGGCTACACCTTC
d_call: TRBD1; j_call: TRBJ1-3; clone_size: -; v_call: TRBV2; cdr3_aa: CASSRTGKDAGNTIYF; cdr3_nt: TGTGCCAGCAGCCGGACAGGGAAAGATGCTGGAAACACCATATATTTT
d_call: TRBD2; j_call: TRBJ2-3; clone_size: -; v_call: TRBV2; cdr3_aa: CASSLGTSGARDTQYF; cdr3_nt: TGTGCCAGCAGTCTCGGGACTAGCGGGGCGAGGGATACGCAGTATTTT
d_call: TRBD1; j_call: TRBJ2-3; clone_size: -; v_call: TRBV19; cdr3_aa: CASGEGASDTQYF; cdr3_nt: TGTGCCAGTGGAGAGGGGGCGTCAGATACGCAGTATTTT
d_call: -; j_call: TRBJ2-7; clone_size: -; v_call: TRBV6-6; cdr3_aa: CASSPMNLYYEQYF; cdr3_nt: TGTGCCAGCAGTCCCATGAATCTATACTACGAGCAGTACTTC
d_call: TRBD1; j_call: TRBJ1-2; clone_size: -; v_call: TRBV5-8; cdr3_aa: CASSPRTRTGGTF; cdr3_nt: TGTGCCAGCAGCCCACGGACTAGGACAGGCGGCACCTTC
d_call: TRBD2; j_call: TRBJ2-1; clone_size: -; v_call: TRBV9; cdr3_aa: CASSPLRASGRATNEQFF; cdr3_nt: TGTGCCAGCAGCCCCCTACGCGCTAGCGGGAGGGCCACCAATGAGCAGTTCTTC
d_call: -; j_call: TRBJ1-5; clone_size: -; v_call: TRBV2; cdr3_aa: CASRDRFDQPQHF; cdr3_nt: TGTGCCAGTAGAGACAGGTTTGATCAGCCCCAGCATTTT
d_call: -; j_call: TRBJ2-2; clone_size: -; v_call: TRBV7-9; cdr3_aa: CASRDYPWTGELFF; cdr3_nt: TGTGCCAGCAGGGACTACCCATGGACCGGGGAGCTGTTTTTT
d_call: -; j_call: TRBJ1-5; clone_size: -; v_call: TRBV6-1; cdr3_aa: CASSEYGNQPQHF; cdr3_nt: TGTGCCAGCAGTGAATACGGGAATCAGCCCCAGCATTTT
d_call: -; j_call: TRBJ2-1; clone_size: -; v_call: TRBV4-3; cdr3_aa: CASSQDAGASYNEQFF; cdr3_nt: TGCGCCAGCAGCCAAGATGCAGGGGCCTCCTACAATGAGCAGTTCTTC
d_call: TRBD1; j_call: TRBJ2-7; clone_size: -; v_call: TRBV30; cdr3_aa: CAFTTGNSYEQYF; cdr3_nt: TGTGCCTTCACGACAGGGAACTCCTACGAGCAGTACTTC
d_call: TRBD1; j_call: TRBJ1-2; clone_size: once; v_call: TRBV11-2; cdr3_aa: CASSKNRGGSNYGYTF; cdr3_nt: TGTGCCAGCAGCAAGAACAGGGGAGGATCTAACTATGGCTACACCTTC
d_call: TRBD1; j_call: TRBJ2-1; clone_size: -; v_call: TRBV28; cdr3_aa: CASSHRDRGREQFF; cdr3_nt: TGTGCCAGCAGTCACCGGGACAGGGGGCGTGAGCAGTTCTTC
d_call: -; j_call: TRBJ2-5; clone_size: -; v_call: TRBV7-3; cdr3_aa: CASSLNGLNGETQYF; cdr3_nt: TGTGCCAGCAGCTTAAATGGGCTAAATGGAGAGACCCAGTACTTC
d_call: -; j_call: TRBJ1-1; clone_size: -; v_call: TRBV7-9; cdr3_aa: CASSDPGTLNTEAFF; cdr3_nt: TGTGCCAGCAGCGACCCCGGGACTCTAAACACTGAAGCTTTCTTT
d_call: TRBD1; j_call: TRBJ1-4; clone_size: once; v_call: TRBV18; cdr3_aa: CASSPRTGGEKLFF; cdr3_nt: TGTGCCAGCTCACCCCGGACAGGGGGTGAAAAACTGTTTTTT
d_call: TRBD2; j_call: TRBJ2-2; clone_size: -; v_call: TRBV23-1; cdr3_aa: CASSQEAGGPPGELFF; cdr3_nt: TGCGCCAGCAGTCAAGAGGCGGGAGGGCCCCCCGGGGAGCTGTTTTTT
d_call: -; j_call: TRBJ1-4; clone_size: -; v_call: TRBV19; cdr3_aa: CASTPTGLNEKLFF; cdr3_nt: TGTGCCAGTACTCCGACAGGCCTTAATGAAAAACTGTTTTTT
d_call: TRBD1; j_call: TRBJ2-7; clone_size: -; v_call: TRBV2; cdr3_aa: CASSPLRQGTVF; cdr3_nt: TGTGCCAGCAGCCCACTCCGACAGGGAACGGTCTTC
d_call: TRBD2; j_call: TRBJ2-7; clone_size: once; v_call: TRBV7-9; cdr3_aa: CASSLGGGNEQYF; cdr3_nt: TGTGCCAGCAGCTTGGGGGGAGGGAACGAGCAGTACTTC
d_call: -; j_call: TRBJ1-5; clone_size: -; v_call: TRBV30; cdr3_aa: CAWSVKQGGPQHF; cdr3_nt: TGTGCCTGGAGTGTAAAGCAGGGAGGGCCCCAGCATTTT
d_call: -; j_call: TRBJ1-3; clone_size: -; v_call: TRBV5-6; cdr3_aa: CASSFTGTFSSGNTIYF; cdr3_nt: TGTGCCAGCAGCTTTACCGGGACGTTCAGCTCTGGAAACACCATATATTTT
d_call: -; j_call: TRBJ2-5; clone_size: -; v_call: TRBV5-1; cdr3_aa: CASSLVRAVSFGETQYF; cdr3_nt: TGCGCCAGCAGCTTGGTGAGGGCTGTTAGTTTTGGCGAGACCCAGTACTTC
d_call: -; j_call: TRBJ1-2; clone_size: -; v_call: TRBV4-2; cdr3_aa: CASSQEDQRYGYTF; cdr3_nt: TGTGCCAGCAGCCAAGAGGACCAGAGGTATGGCTACACCTTC
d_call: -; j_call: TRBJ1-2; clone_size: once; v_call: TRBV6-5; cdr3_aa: CASRASSNYGYTF; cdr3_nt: TGTGCCAGTAGGGCCAGCTCTAACTATGGCTACACCTTC
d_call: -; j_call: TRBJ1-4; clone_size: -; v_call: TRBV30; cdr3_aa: CASSEGATNEKLFF; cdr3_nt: TGTGCCTCTTCGGAAGGGGCAACTAATGAAAAACTGTTTTTT
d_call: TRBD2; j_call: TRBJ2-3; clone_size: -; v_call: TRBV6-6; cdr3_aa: CASRPNSGGKRDTQYF; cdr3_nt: TGTGCCAGCAGACCAAATAGCGGGGGGAAACGAGATACGCAGTATTTT
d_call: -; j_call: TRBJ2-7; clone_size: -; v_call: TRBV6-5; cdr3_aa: CASSRNPASEQYF; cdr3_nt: TGTGCCAGCAGCCGAAACCCAGCGTCAGAGCAGTACTTC
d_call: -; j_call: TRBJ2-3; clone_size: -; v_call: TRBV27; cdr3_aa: CASSLVKPDTQYF; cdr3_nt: TGTGCCAGCAGTTTGGTGAAACCAGATACGCAGTATTTT
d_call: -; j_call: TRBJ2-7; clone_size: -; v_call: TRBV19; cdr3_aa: CASSPPVGREREQYF; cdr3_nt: TGTGCCAGTAGTCCTCCTGTGGGCAGGGAGAGGGAGCAGTACTTC